One sample yielded the 11 T cell receptor beta chains listed below, sequenced in a study of cytomegalovirus exposure and HLA in healthy donors. It was with 60 Vbeta and 13 Jbeta primers that the PCR ran. TCRdb keeps only in-frame clones here, not all; method: immunoSEQ multiplex PCR. Among approximately 150,000 clones listed, approximately 80% were seen once. Sequenced material: PBMCs. The receptors shown here come from a woman younger than 35 in good health and CMV-seropositive.

For this clone: One junction end does not reproduce the germline sequence, and a read error may be involved. Other nucleotide sequences from this sample produce the same CDR3. This chain connects TRBV19 to TRBJ1-3; D possibly corresponds to TRBD1 (6 bases). The V gene's germline CDR1 is LNHDA and CDR2 SQIVND (reference sequence). This CDR3 region has 15 residues. CDR3 amino acids: CASTGGQFSENTIYF. As DNA, the CDR3 is TGTGCCAGTACGGGGGGGCAGTTCTCTGAAAACACCATATATTTT.

This clone has a single count. J is TRBJ2-3 and V is TRBV4-3; weak D call: TRBD2 (5 bases). The CDR3 loop spans 13 amino acids. The germline V gene has CDR1 LGHNA and CDR2 YSLEER. The V and J ends lost 0 bases and 11 bases respectively, with 12 bases between them. The DNA of the CDR3 is TGCGCCAGCAGCCAAGATAACCCACGGGGGCAGTATTTT. Protein product: CASSQDNPRGQYF.

The V and J genes are TRBV5-1 and TRBJ2-7; possible D gene TRBD1, 5 bases. The CDR3 is 15 residues long. From germline, CDR1 is SGHRS and CDR2 YFSETQ. V lost 4 bases to trimming and J lost 1 base, with 15 bases between them. In DNA, the CDR3 is TGCGCCAGCAGCCAGGCCCCACAGGAGTCCTACGAGCAGTACTTC. It codes for CASSQAPQESYEQYF.

The J gene is TRBJ1-1, the V gene TRBV5-4; 7 nucleotides line up with TRBD1. V dropped 4 bases and J dropped 2; count of bases not matched to a gene: 8. Germline V CDR1 and CDR2: SGHNT, YYREEE (reference sequence). The CDR3 has 15 residues. For the CDR3, the DNA is TGTGCCAGCAGCCCAGGGGACAGCGATAACACTGAAGCTTTCTTT. Its translation is CASSPGDSDNTEAFF.

This clone was seen only once. The chain is built from TRBV10-3 and TRBJ2-1; D remains ambiguous. The V gene's germline CDR1 is ENHRY and CDR2 SYGVKD. V was pared by 3 bases and J by 1 base, with 19 bases between. The CDR3 has 18 residues. CDR3 bases: TGTGCCATCAGTGAACTTCGGCGGAGAGGTCATTCCTACAATGAGCAGTTCTTC. This translates into CAISELRRRGHSYNEQFF.

The V call is TRBV5-4, the J call TRBJ2-1; TRBD2 matches 10 bases. In germline, CDR1 is SGHNT, CDR2 YYREEE (reference sequence). The CDR3 loop spans 14 amino acids. V shed 4 bases and J 7 bases; nucleotides not matched to a gene: 5. The CDR3 region is CASSRGLALNEQFF. CDR3 bases: TGTGCCAGCAGCCGGGGACTAGCGCTAAATGAGCAGTTCTTC.

This clone was counted between two and nine times. The chain combines TRBV5-1 with TRBJ2-7, with 8 bases matching TRBD1. Germline CDR1 SGHRS, CDR2 YFSETQ. CDR3 size: 16 residues. V dropped 4 bases and J dropped 0; count of bases not matched to a gene: 9. Written as DNA, the CDR3 is TGCGCCAGCAGCGGAGACAGGGGAGGAAGCTCCTACGAGCAGTACTTC. Translating gives CASSGDRGGSSYEQYF.

The chain has TRBV28 and TRBJ2-1; 10 nucleotides align to TRBD2. This CDR3 region has 13 residues. Trimming at V came to 6 bases and at J to 15 bases, leaving 11 bases not matched to a gene. Per germline, CDR1 MDHEN and CDR2 SYDVKM. CDR3 sequence: CASRNSGGPTPFF. Written as DNA, the CDR3 is TGTGCCAGCAGAAATAGCGGGGGGCCGACTCCGTTCTTC.

This chain joins TRBV27 and TRBJ1-2, with D possibly being TRBD1 (5 bases). Germline lookup yields CDR1 MNHEY and CDR2 SMNVEV (reference sequence). The CDR3 runs 15 residues. Trimming left V 0 bases short and J 7 bases short, with 15 bases between. CDR3 sequence (DNA): TGTGCCAGCAGTTTATCTGGGTTAGGGACTAGTGGCTACACCTTC. Translating gives CASSLSGLGTSGYTF.

This chain uses TRBV9 with TRBJ1-2; 7 bases map to TRBD1. The CDR3 totals 13 residues. V lost 3 bases, J lost 8 bases, and 7 bases stayed unmatched. Germline lookup yields CDR1 SGDLS and CDR2 YYNGEE. CDR3 nucleotide sequence: TGTGCCAGCAGCGCCCCTCCGGGACAGGGCTACACCTTC. Amino acid sequence: CASSAPPGQGYTF.

In this sample, this clone turned up a few times. The chain recombines TRBV2 with TRBJ2-7, with D tentatively TRBD1 (5 bases). Germline CDR1 and CDR2: SNHLY and FYNNEI. Trimming left V 1 base short and J 5 bases short, with 6 bases between. The CDR3 extends over 12 amino acids. CDR3 in DNA: TGTGCCAGCAGTGAAGGGGGCAACGAGCAGTACTTC. This codes for CASSEGGNEQYF.